This TCR beta chain was obtained from a study of beta chain features in type 1 diabetes (dated by TCRdb to the late 2010s). For the wider study: Patients and healthy donors did not differ in mean age, gender distribution, total cell number or subset yield. A total of about 100,000,000 sorted cells were examined across all samples, and RNA yield correlated strongly with the number of cells per subset. In the study, recently diagnosed type 1 diabetes patients and matched healthy donors were compared on the TCRB repertoires of their sorted circulating CD4+ T cell subsets. Whereas all 28 donors provided naive and central memory subsets, regulatory and stem cell-like memory subsets were isolated from just 8 patients and about 8 healthy donors.

Each donor gave one peripheral blood draw, approximately 120 mL on average, collected into heparinised tubes. A BD FACSAria II and a panel including CD45RO, CCR7, CD25, CD127, CD95 and CD27 were used to sort naive, central memory, regulatory and stem cell-like memory CD4+ T cells. All sorted populations exceeded 95% purity. PBMCs were separated immediately by Lymphoprep density gradient centrifugation and were stained directly, without being cultured. So that batch effects would be minimized, each experiment stained and sorted samples in pairs, pairing one healthy donor with one patient. The junction carries 7 bases between V and J, which are trimmed by 6 bases and 2 bases respectively. The CDR3, from cysteine to phenylalanine, totals 12 residues. The CDR3 DNA has 36 bases and is translated from base 1. Sequences SEHNR (CDR1) and FQNEAQ (CDR2) are obtained from the germline V gene (reference sequence).

Study-wide findings and limitations: In all four CD4+ subsets, TCRB CDR3 length was moderately but significantly shorter in type 1 diabetes patients. Naive, central memory and regulatory TCRB repertoires appeared to be more alike among patients than among healthy donors. Only small numbers of individuals were included in the HLA sub-analyses, which left unresolved whether HLA type had any influence on TCRB rearrangement. At VDJ recombination sites, patients with type 1 diabetes made fewer insertions and deleted more nucleotides, a pattern implying thymic rearrangement abnormalities. PCR may preferentially amplify shorter templates, but because patient and control samples were amplified and corrected together, any resulting skew would affect both groups equally. Sequencing cDNA rather than genomic DNA could over-represent highly expressing activated cells, although activation and CD3 levels did not differ between groups.

This clone was seen more than once but under ten times. No antigen is known for it. Base qualities are not provided; no much larger clone lies one nucleotide away. All of the isolated RNA was reverse transcribed with the High Capacity cDNA Reverse Transcription Kit, so expressed TCRB transcripts were sequenced. Deep immunoSEQ sequencing was applied to naive, central memory and regulatory T cell samples, giving an average of roughly 3.5 million total reads per sample. Sorted cells were lysed in RLT buffer and RNA was extracted with DNase-treated RNeasy Micro or Mini kits, depending on cell number. To prevent cross-contamination, every cell subset was processed on its own, while patient and healthy donor samples were processed together. The immunoSEQ multiplex PCR was used to amplify TCRB sequences from cDNA, generating 87-bp fragments that spanned the CDR3 region. The amplicons were sequenced using the Illumina HiSeq platform. As for how the authors treated the data: Synthetic template baselines were used to correct PCR bias computationally, reads within Hamming distance 2 were collapsed, and singletons that could not be merged were discarded. Reads were aligned against IMGT so that V, D and J genes, CDR3 length and insertions or deletions at six rearrangement sites could be assigned. Within each subset, clonotype counts were normalized to sorted cell number, after which true diversity and Gini coefficients were computed with the tcR R package. The overlap coefficient, calculated on TCRB nucleotide sequences, was used to quantify repertoire sharing. In TCRdb, the immuneACCESS table is reduced to in-frame sequences with V and J assigned. These tables do not hold every clone; where another copy was compared, an unresolved V gene accounts for under half, and the others remain unexplained. The DNA gave D and trimming, while V, J and clone size come from that table. This sample comprises over 150,000 clones, about 8.5% of them detected only once. The ten largest account for 0.55% to 0.75% of the sample.

The rearrangement combines TRBV7-9 with TRBJ1-1; no confident D gene assignment can be made. Specimen: central memory CD4+ T cells from blood. The receptor was derived from a man between 18 and 35 years old in good health. The CDR3 is CASRTSNTEAFF. The DNA sequence follows: TGTGCCAGCAGAACTTCAAACACTGAAGCTTTCTTT.